What follows are 8 T cell receptor beta chains derived from one specimen sequenced in a study of T cell responses to AZD1222 COVID-19 vaccine. Assay used: immunoSEQ multiplex PCR; TCRdb lists only in-frame clones, some missing. The table has 150,000 to 200,000 clones, roughly nine tenths seen once. Here the sequenced sample was peripheral blood, taken 28 days after the second AZD1222 dose. The receptors stem from an adult who received the AZD1222 COVID-19 vaccine.

The chain links TRBV30 to TRBJ1-3; possibly TRBD1 for D (5 bases). The CDR3 contains 14 residues. Trimming stripped 3 bases from V and 7 bases from J, with 16 bases between. CDR1 is GTSNPN, CDR2 SVGIG, per germline (reference sequence). In nucleotides, the CDR3 is TGTGCCTGGAGAAGGGGCCGTACAGGCAACACCATATATTTT. It is translated as CAWRRGRTGNTIYF.

The chain couples TRBV19 to TRBJ1-2, with 8 bases that match TRBD1. CDR3 length: 14 residues. Germline V gene lookup returns CDR1 LNHDA and CDR2 SQIVND (reference sequence). J lost 8 bases, V lost 5 bases, and 10 bases had no gene match. The CDR3 DNA is TGTGCCAGTAGTGTGCTGGACAGGGATGGCGGCTACACCTTC. It encodes CASSVLDRDGGYTF. The entire variable domain, with the rest obtained from reference TRBV19 and TRBJ1-2, is as follows: DGGITQSPKYLFRKEGQNVTLSCEQNLNHDAMYWYRQDPGQGLRLIYYSQIVNDFQKGDIAEGYSVSREKKESFPLTVTSAQKNPTAFYLCASSVLDRDGGYTFGSGTRLTVV.

This chain uses TRBV5-1 with TRBJ2-2; possibly TRBD1 for D (5 bases). The V end lost 0 bases, the J end lost 8 bases, and 11 bases lay between the germline ends. The germline V gene encodes CDR1 SGHRS and CDR2 YFSETQ. CDR3 size: 14 residues. The CDR3 bases are TGCGCCAGCAGCTTGGAGGCAGGGCGTGGGGAGCTGTTTTTT. The encoded protein is CASSLEAGRGELFF.

The CDR3 bases are TGTGCCAGCTCACCTCAGGGCAACTATAATTCACCCCTCCACTTT. Its translation is CASSPQGNYNSPLHF. The chain recombines TRBV18 with TRBJ1-6; tentatively, D is TRBD1 (5 bases). The CDR3 spans 15 residues. Looked up from germline, CDR1 is KGHSH and CDR2 is LQKENI. V was clipped by 3 bases and J by 3 bases, with 9 bases between them.

J is TRBJ1-2 and V is TRBV10-1; TRBD1 matches 8 bases. Germline V gene lookup returns CDR1 WNHNN and CDR2 SYGVQD (reference sequence). This CDR3 is 17 amino acids long. The junction had 14 bases not matched to a gene; V was cut back by 4 bases and J by 4 bases. CDR3 DNA: TGCGCCAGCAGTGCTGGGACAGGCAAGGACATAGGCTATGGCTACACCTTC. This sequence encodes CASSAGTGKDIGYGYTF.

This chain joins TRBV5-1 and TRBJ2-3; tentative D call: TRBD2 (5 bases). This CDR3 is 14 amino acids long. The V end was cut by 4 bases, the J end by 0 bases, with 9 bases between. Germline V gene data show CDR1 as SGHRS and CDR2 as YFSETQ. The CDR3 region has the DNA TGCGCCAGCAGCCCGGGGTTCAGCACAGATACGCAGTATTTT. Protein sequence: CASSPGFSTDTQYF.

The chain uses TRBV4-1 and TRBJ1-1, with D unclear. CDR3 size: 14 residues. The V and J ends lost 1 base and 2 bases respectively, with 8 bases between them. Germline values: CDR1 MGHRA, CDR2 YSYEKL. CDR3 region: CASSQVNRNTEAFF. The CDR3 nucleotides are TGCGCCAGCAGCCAAGTTAACCGAAACACTGAAGCTTTCTTT.

The V gene is TRBV6-6, the J gene TRBJ1-5, with 9 bases that match TRBD1. The CDR3 length is 16 residues. Germline V gene sequence: CDR1 MNHNY, CDR2 SVGAGI (reference sequence). The junction had 9 bases not matched to a gene; V was cut back by 4 bases and J by 5 bases. The chain's CDR3 is CASSFPRDRVHQPQHF. The CDR3 nucleotides read TGTGCCAGCAGTTTCCCGCGGGACAGGGTGCATCAGCCCCAGCATTTT.